This TCR beta chain is from a study of T cells in Graves' hyperthyroidism and ophthalmopathy. Not enrolled were patients with uncontrolled infection, other autoimmune disease, pregnancy or lactation. Before ophthalmopathy appeared, progressors gave blood at initial hyperthyroidism diagnosis. PBMCs were sourced from roughly 9.3 ml fresh peripheral blood. Amplification of TCR beta CDR3 regions used RNA as the template. The HTBI primer set drove a first-round RT-PCR of the TCR CDR3. TCRdb called the multiplex PCR reads again in MiXCR, with one record for every CDR3 protein. The sample carries fewer than 450,000 distinct CDR3 sequences, approximately 18% recorded once. Trimming removed 2 bases from V and 5 bases from J, with 14 bases in between. Germline-derived CDR1 and CDR2 are SGHRS and YFSETQ. CDR3 length: 15 residues.

This sequence originates from a woman aged 25 to 39 with Graves' hyperthyroidism that later progressed to Graves' ophthalmopathy. The rearrangement uses TRBV5-1 and TRBJ2-1; D is ambiguous. Input material: blood. The CDR3: CASSFVGPSNNEQFF. The DNA for the CDR3 is TGCGCCAGCAGCTTCGTTGGCCCCTCAAACAATGAGCAGTTCTTC.